Following are 22 T cell receptor beta chains from one sample sequenced in a study of blood T cells in healthy people across ages. The authors ran a second PCR of 7 to 11 cycles using a sample-barcoded 5' primer and a J-beta primer mix. TCRdb reanalysed the 5' RACE reads using MiXCR and keeps one entry per CDR3 protein. There are about 720,000 distinct CDR3 sequences in the sample; over 20% occur only once, and 20% to 25% lies in the top ten. The sequenced sample consisted of blood. These receptors came from a man in his 70s in good health.

The chain uses TRBV6-1 and TRBJ2-7; 7 bases are shared with TRBD1. Trimming at V came to 2 bases and at J to 3 bases, leaving 7 bases not matched to a gene. The CDR3 has 15 amino acids. Germline V lookup: CDR1 MNHNS, CDR2 SASEGT. The CDR3 nucleotides read TGTGCCAGCAGTGAATCACCGGGACAGCACTACGAGCAGTACTTC. Encoded protein: CASSESPGQHYEQYF.

This clonotype was picked up a small number of times. This chain's CDR3 is CATTGQGAAGELFF. CDR3 bases: TGTGCCACCACGGGACAGGGGGCCGCCGGGGAGCTGTTTTTT. J is TRBJ2-2 and V is TRBV10-3; 12 positions agree with TRBD1. Germline CDR1 reads ENHRY; CDR2 reads SYGVKD. This CDR3 comprises 14 residues. Trimming at V came to 10 bases and at J to 6 bases, leaving 6 bases not matched to a gene.

This chain connects TRBV19 to TRBJ2-3; TRBD2 agrees at 7 bases. V dropped 1 base and J dropped 1; count of bases not matched to a gene: 5. The CDR3 totals 16 residues. CDR1 and CDR2 from the germline V gene are LNHDA and SQIVND (reference sequence). CDR3 sequence reads: CASSIALSGGTDTQYF. The CDR3 DNA sequence: TGTGCCAGTAGTATAGCCTTGAGCGGGGGCACAGATACGCAGTATTTT.

The rearrangement joins TRBV29-1 to TRBJ1-1, with 7 bases lining up with TRBD1. The V gene end was trimmed by 5 bases and the J gene end by 12 bases; junction bases not matched to a gene: 9. The germline V gene encodes CDR1 SQVTM and CDR2 ANQGSEA. The CDR3 sequence is 11 residues long. The DNA for the CDR3 is TGCAGCGTTCCGGACAGGCCTGAGCCTTTCTTT. Translating gives CSVPDRPEPFF.

The J gene is TRBJ2-4, the V gene TRBV28, with 8 bases that match TRBD2. V shed 8 bases and J 4 bases; nucleotides not matched to a gene: 4. The CDR3 has 13 amino acids. Germline V gives CDR1 MDHEN, CDR2 SYDVKM. In DNA form, the CDR3 reads TGTGCCAGCGGACGGGGGGGGAAAAACATTCAGTACTTC. It codes for CASGRGGKNIQYF.

The rearrangement joins TRBV4-1 to TRBJ1-2; D not resolved. Trimming took off 0 bases at V and 4 bases at J, with 12 bases between the two ends. Germline CDR1 is MGHRA and CDR2 is YSYEKL. The CDR3 has 15 amino acids. CDR3 bases: TGCGCCAGCAGCCAAGATCTGCGGCAGACCTATGGCTACACCTTC. It is translated as CASSQDLRQTYGYTF.

In this sample, this clonotype turned up many times. The chain is built from TRBV3-1 and TRBJ1-4; unclear D gene. Germline CDR1 and CDR2: LGHDT and YNNKEL (reference sequence). The CDR3 is 12 residues long. The germline V and J ends were trimmed by 0 bases and 10 bases, with 6 bases remaining between them. The CDR3 loop reads CASSQEARKLFF. In DNA form, the CDR3 reads TGTGCCAGCAGCCAAGAGGCACGAAAACTGTTTTTT. Full variable domain (rest looked up from reference TRBV3-1 and TRBJ1-4): DTAVSQTPKYLVTQMGNDKSIKCEQNLGHDTMYWYKQDSKKFLKIMFSYNNKELIINETVPNRFSPKSPDKAHLNLHINSLELGDSAVYFCASSQEARKLFFGSGTQLSVL.

The CDR3 region is CASSNVAGGNEQFF. In DNA, the CDR3 is TGTGCCAGTAGCAATGTCGCGGGGGGCAATGAGCAGTTCTTC. V gene TRBV19 combines with J gene TRBJ2-1; 8 bases line up with TRBD2. CDR3 size: 14 residues. The V gene's germline CDR1 is LNHDA and CDR2 SQIVND (reference sequence). V lost 6 bases and J lost 6; bases outside the gene matches: 7.

The chain joins TRBV19 to TRBJ2-3; 7 bases agree with TRBD2. V gave up 1 base and J gave up 0 bases; unmatched junction bases: 7. Germline CDR1 is LNHDA and CDR2 is SQIVND (reference sequence). The CDR3 consists of 17 residues. The CDR3 here is CASSIAGGFGSTDTQYF. The DNA for the CDR3 is TGTGCCAGTAGTATAGCGGGAGGCTTTGGTAGCACAGATACGCAGTATTTT.

This clonotype was seen once. The chain links TRBV7-2 to TRBJ2-3; 8 nucleotides align to TRBD2. Germline CDR1 reads SGHTA; CDR2 reads FQGNSA. After removal of 5 bases from V and 5 bases from J, the junction contained 12 bases not matched to a gene. The CDR3 runs 16 residues. CDR3 bases: TGTGCCAGCAGCGACCCGCCGGGACTAGGGTTAGATACGCAGTATTTT. Its protein product is CASSDPPGLGLDTQYF.

This clonotype was counted between two and nine times. This chain joins TRBV20-1 and TRBJ2-1, with D maybe TRBD1 (7 bases). The DNA end favors TRBJ2-7, so the J call may be wrong. Looked up from germline, CDR1 is DFQATT and CDR2 is SNEGSKA (reference sequence). The CDR3 is 14 residues long. CDR3 nucleotides: TGCAGTGCTGCTATCCAGGGGGAGGCGTACGAGCAGTACTTC. Encoded protein: CSAAIQGEAYEQYF.

V gene TRBV12-3 or TRBV12-4 combines with J gene TRBJ2-3; 11 bases are shared with TRBD2. The V segment lost 6 bases and the J segment 5 bases; nucleotides outside the gene matches: 10. CDR3 size: 16 residues. CDR3 protein: CASSTTSGGGGDTQYF. For the CDR3, the DNA is TGTGCCAGCAGCACCACTAGCGGGGGCGGGGGAGATACGCAGTATTTT.

The chain is built from TRBV7-2 and TRBJ2-3; 7 bases line up with TRBD2. This CDR3 contains 13 residues. Germline CDR1 is SGHTA and CDR2 is FQGNSA. Unmatched junction bases numbered 2, after V lost 7 bases and J lost 1 base. The CDR3 DNA reads as TGTGCCAGCACCGCGGGGGGCACAGATACGCAGTATTTT. Protein product: CASTAGGTDTQYF. The full variable domain, its missing parts supplied by reference TRBV7-2 and TRBJ2-3, is GAGVSQSPSNKVTEKGKDVELRCDPISGHTALYWYRQSLGQGLEFLIYFQGNSAPDKSGLPSDRFSAERTGGSVSTLTIQRTQQEDSAVYLCASTAGGTDTQYFGPGTRLTVL.

The chain employs TRBV7-9 and TRBJ2-5, with a weak D call TRBD2 (6 bases). The J call may be faulty, since TRBJ2-1 better matches the DNA end. Germline-derived CDR1 and CDR2 are SEHNR and FQNEAQ (reference sequence). This CDR3 region has 17 residues. The chain's CDR3 is CASSLARGGAIANEQFF. The CDR3 nucleotides read TGTGCCAGCAGCTTAGCGCGCGGCGGGGCCATAGCCAATGAGCAGTTCTTC.

This clonotype has just a few counts. The chain joins TRBV4-1 to TRBJ1-2; D unresolved. V dropped 0 bases and J dropped 8 bases, with 13 bases sitting between them. CDR1 MGHRA and CDR2 YSYEKL come from the germline V gene. This CDR3 comprises 14 residues. CDR3 residues: CASSQEVGDMGYTF. The CDR3 coding sequence is TGCGCCAGCAGCCAAGAAGTAGGAGATATGGGCTACACCTTC.

The chain carries TRBV29-1 and TRBJ2-3, with 8 bases fitting TRBD1. There are 16 residues in the CDR3. Per germline, CDR1 SQVTM and CDR2 ANQGSEA. V was pared by 4 bases and J by 1 base, with 10 bases of the junction left unmatched. The CDR3 sequence is CSVAGGGGGRTDTQYF. In nucleotides, the CDR3 is TGCAGCGTTGCAGGGGGCGGTGGGGGTCGCACAGATACGCAGTATTTT.

There are a few counts of this clonotype. The chain is built from TRBV20-1 and TRBJ2-5; no firm D call. This CDR3 has 13 residues. In germline, CDR1 is DFQATT, CDR2 SNEGSKA (reference sequence). V gave up 1 base and J gave up 2 bases, with 8 bases separating them. CDR3 sequence reads: CSARVSSQETQYF. The CDR3 DNA follows: TGCAGTGCTAGAGTCTCTAGTCAAGAGACCCAGTACTTC.

The rearrangement links TRBV12-3 or TRBV12-4 to TRBJ2-3, with 7 positions matching TRBD2. This CDR3 spans 14 amino acids. V gave up 4 bases and J gave up 4 bases; unmatched junction bases: 5. CDR3 amino acids: CASSSGLVADTQYF. As DNA, the CDR3 is TGTGCCAGCAGTTCTGGACTAGTCGCAGATACGCAGTATTTT.

There are a few counts of this clonotype. This chain uses TRBV12-3 or TRBV12-4 with TRBJ1-1; the D is unclear. CDR3 length equals 16 residues. Trimming shortened V by 6 bases and J by 4 bases, and 21 bases separated the two germline ends. In nucleotides, the CDR3 is TGTGCCAGCAGCCCCAACGTTAGGGCTCGAGGCACTGAAGCTTTCTTT. Amino acids: CASSPNVRARGTEAFF.

This clonotype has just a few counts. The genes are TRBV12-3 or TRBV12-4 and TRBJ1-4, with D uncertain. The CDR3 loop spans 12 amino acids. Trimming cost V 3 bases and J 8 bases, with 7 bases left between them. For the CDR3, the DNA is TGTGCCAGCAGTTTTTGGTACGAAAAACTGTTTTTT. It is translated as CASSFWYEKLFF.

The rearrangement joins TRBV28 to TRBJ1-2; D might be TRBD1 (5 bases). CDR1 is MDHEN, CDR2 SYDVKM, per germline. The CDR3 loop spans 14 amino acids. Trimming took off 7 bases at V and 4 bases at J, with 16 bases between the two ends. The chain's CDR3 is CASTQTTVIYGYTF. Here the CDR3 DNA reads TGTGCCAGCACCCAGACGACAGTGATCTATGGCTACACCTTC.

The chain employs TRBV6-6 and TRBJ1-1; tentatively, D is TRBD1 (6 bases). The CDR3 is made up of 15 amino acids. V lost 7 bases, J lost 3 bases, and 18 bases lay in between. Germline assignment: CDR1 MNHNY and CDR2 SVGAGI (reference sequence). The CDR3 loop reads CASIMGGLRYTEAFF. DNA of the CDR3: TGTGCCAGCATTATGGGGGGGCTGCGTTACACTGAAGCTTTCTTT.